The next 32 T cell receptor beta chains were all read from a single sample in a study of early stage breast cancer tumors. Data came from immunoSEQ multiplex PCR; TCRdb stores just in-frame clones and leaves some out. The sample records tens of thousands of clones, around 80% being singletons. The specimen sequenced was blood. The receptors come from a person aged 30-39 years with breast cancer.

The chain joins TRBV19 to TRBJ1-5; no clear D gene. The CDR3 runs 13 residues. V was shortened by 3 bases and J by 3 bases, with 6 bases between the two germline ends. Germline CDR1 is LNHDA and CDR2 is SQIVND (reference sequence). This chain's CDR3 is CASSILINQPQHF. Here the CDR3 DNA reads TGTGCCAGTAGTATCCTCATCAATCAGCCCCAGCATTTT.

This clone has more than one count but fewer than ten. V usage is TRBV5-1 and J usage is TRBJ1-2; perhaps TRBD1 as D (5 bases). The length of the CDR3 is 13 residues. V was cut by 1 base and J by 5 bases, with 9 bases left in between. From germline, CDR1 is SGHRS and CDR2 YFSETQ. The CDR3 reads CASSLTGEYGYTF. CDR3 coding DNA: TGCGCCAGCAGCTTGACAGGTGAATATGGCTACACCTTC.

A remark on this clone: An end of the junction differs from the germline gene, which may be a read error. This sequence joins TRBV6-4 and TRBJ2-1, with D perhaps TRBD2 (6 bases). The CDR3 is 13 residues long. CDR1 and CDR2 from the germline V gene are MRHNA and SNTAGT. The CDR3 loop is CASSGDSNNEQFF. The CDR3 bases are TGTGCCAGCAGTGGGGACTCCAACAATGAGCAGTTCTTC.

The sample holds a few counts of this clone. The J gene is TRBJ1-5, the V gene TRBV5-1; no clear D gene. The CDR3 loop spans 17 amino acids. Germline lookup yields CDR1 SGHRS and CDR2 YFSETQ. V was clipped by 0 bases and J by 7 bases, with 20 bases between them. The DNA of the CDR3 is TGCGCCAGCAGCTTGGCACCGGTCGTGGGATCGGGGCAGCCCCAGCATTTT. It specifies CASSLAPVVGSGQPQHF.

The chain carries TRBV4-2 and TRBJ2-1, with D perhaps TRBD2 (7 bases). CDR1 and CDR2 from the germline V gene are LGHNA and YNFKEQ. The CDR3 is 16 residues long. V was clipped by 0 bases and J by 7 bases, with 16 bases between them. DNA of the CDR3: TGTGCCAGCAGCCAAGATTACCACCGGGGGGCAAATGAGCAGTTCTTC. Amino acids: CASSQDYHRGANEQFF.

V usage is TRBV5-4 and J usage is TRBJ2-5; tentative D call: TRBD2 (5 bases). The V end was cut by 5 bases, the J end by 4 bases, with 15 bases between. Germline V gene sequence: CDR1 SGHNT, CDR2 YYREEE (reference sequence). The CDR3 sequence is 14 residues long. The DNA of the CDR3 is TGTGCCAGCAGAGGGATGGGAGCAATAGAGACCCAGTACTTC. It encodes CASRGMGAIETQYF.

The V call is TRBV5-1, the J call TRBJ1-2, with TRBD1 identical over 9 bases. V was pared by 4 bases and J by 6 bases, with 13 bases of the junction left unmatched. Germline CDR1 is SGHRS and CDR2 is YFSETQ. The CDR3 is 16 amino acids. The CDR3 region is CASSNVPGQGMNGYTF. CDR3 DNA: TGCGCCAGCAGCAATGTCCCGGGACAGGGCATGAATGGCTACACCTTC.

The J gene is TRBJ2-1, the V gene TRBV18, with D perhaps given as TRBD1 or TRBD2 (5 bases each). This CDR3 has 18 amino acids. Germline V gene sequence: CDR1 KGHSH, CDR2 LQKENI. V was trimmed by 0 bases and J by 0 bases, leaving 15 bases between them. CDR3 sequence: CASSPPASHRSSYNEQFF. CDR3 nucleotide sequence: TGTGCCAGCTCACCACCGGCTAGCCACAGGAGCTCCTACAATGAGCAGTTCTTC.

The chain is built from TRBV19 and TRBJ1-2; 9 bases line up with TRBD1. Germline assignment: CDR1 LNHDA and CDR2 SQIVND (reference sequence). The CDR3 is 17 amino acids. V gave up 5 bases and J gave up 3 bases; unmatched junction bases: 13. The DNA for the CDR3 is TGTGCCAGTAGTCCGAGGGGACAGGGAAGGCGCTACTATGGCTACACCTTC. Translated, it gives CASSPRGQGRRYYGYTF.

This clone was observed a handful of times. J is TRBJ2-7 and V is TRBV11-2; no firm D call. The CDR3 has 11 amino acids. CDR1 is SGHAT and CDR2 is FQNNGV in the germline V gene. V lost 6 bases and J 2 bases, leaving 5 bases between the germline ends. CDR3 nucleotide sequence: TGTGCCAGCAGGAGAGCCTACGAGCAGTACTTC. Residues: CASRRAYEQYF.

The V gene is TRBV11-3, the J gene TRBJ2-1; 7 positions match TRBD2. Germline CDR1 reads SGHNT; CDR2 reads YENEEA. CDR3 length: 15 residues. The J segment lost 7 bases and the V segment lost 2 bases, leaving 8 bases of the junction unmatched. The CDR3 here is CASSLNRAGSNEQFF. The CDR3 DNA reads as TGTGCCAGCAGCTTAAACCGAGCGGGGAGTAATGAGCAGTTCTTC.

The V and J genes are TRBV19 and TRBJ1-1; 9 bases are a match to TRBD1. Trimming cost V 4 bases and J 4 bases; bases outside gene matches: 10. CDR3 size: 16 residues. Germline lookup yields CDR1 LNHDA and CDR2 SQIVND (reference sequence). CDR3 loop: CASSNSPGTGTTEAFF. The CDR3 nucleotides read TGTGCCAGTAGTAACAGTCCCGGGACAGGGACCACTGAAGCTTTCTTT.

V usage is TRBV29-1 and J usage is TRBJ1-1; tentative D call: TRBD1 (6 bases). The CDR3 consists of 12 residues. With 6 bases removed from V and 1 base from J, the gap between germline ends came to 9 bases. Looked up from germline, CDR1 is SQVTM and CDR2 is ANQGSEA. As DNA, the CDR3 is TGCAGCGTGGAGGGGGGGAACACTGAAGCTTTCTTT. Translating gives CSVEGGNTEAFF.

V and J are TRBV6-5 and TRBJ1-3; unclear D gene. The V gene's germline CDR1 is MNHEY and CDR2 SVGAGI. V was cut by 2 bases and J by 1 base, with 12 bases left in between. The length of the CDR3 is 16 residues. CDR3 in amino acids: CASSYQPVGSGNTIYF. The CDR3 DNA reads as TGTGCCAGCAGTTACCAACCGGTAGGGTCTGGAAACACCATATATTTT.

This chain connects TRBV19 to TRBJ2-7; 8 bases line up with TRBD2. The CDR3 sequence is 16 residues long. Germline V gene sequence: CDR1 LNHDA, CDR2 SQIVND (reference sequence). V was clipped by 6 bases and J by 3 bases; unmatched bases: 13. The CDR3 DNA is TGTGCCAGTAGGGAAGGTGCGGGAGGCGTTCTCTACGAGCAGTACTTC. Translating gives CASREGAGGVLYEQYF.

J is TRBJ2-3 and V is TRBV9; TRBD2 matches 7 bases. J gave up 2 bases and V 3 bases, and 9 bases lay outside the gene matches. The CDR3 is 16 amino acids. The V gene's germline CDR1 is SGDLS and CDR2 YYNGEE. The CDR3 DNA reads as TGTGCCAGCAGCGCCCTTCTGCGGGAGACCACAGATACGCAGTATTTT. Protein: CASSALLRETTDTQYF.

The genes are TRBV4-1 and TRBJ1-6; 7 nucleotides agree with TRBD1. After removal of 0 bases from V and 7 bases from J, the junction contained 21 bases not matched to a gene. The V gene's germline CDR1 is MGHRA and CDR2 YSYEKL. The CDR3 length is 21 residues. This CDR3 reads CASSQDHGSGTAEVRNSPLHF. CDR3 coding DNA: TGCGCCAGCAGCCAAGATCATGGGTCGGGGACAGCTGAAGTAAGGAATTCACCCCTCCACTTT.

V usage is TRBV6-1 and J usage is TRBJ1-3; D not resolved. From germline, CDR1 is MNHNS and CDR2 SASEGT. V lost 3 bases, J lost 8 bases, and 8 bases lay in between. This CDR3 has 12 residues. The DNA for the CDR3 is TGTGCCAGCAGTGATGTGGGATACACCATATATTTT. It specifies CASSDVGYTIYF.

The table lists this clone with a few counts. The rearrangement uses TRBV5-5 and TRBJ1-2; 7 positions match TRBD1. Germline lookup yields CDR1 SGHKS and CDR2 YYEKEE (reference sequence). Germline trimming cut 0 bases from V and 4 bases from J; bases unmatched to any gene: 3. CDR3 size: 14 residues. CDR3 coding DNA: TGTGCCAGCAGCTTGGCGACAGGGAGCTATGGCTACACCTTC. The encoded protein is CASSLATGSYGYTF.

The chain couples TRBV4-1 to TRBJ1-2; D is uncertain. In germline, CDR1 is MGHRA, CDR2 YSYEKL. The CDR3 sequence is 14 residues long. With 3 bases removed from V and 3 bases from J, the gap between germline ends came to 11 bases. CDR3 sequence: CASSQLTRDYGYTF. The CDR3 DNA reads TGCGCCAGCAGCCAGCTTACACGGGACTATGGCTACACCTTC.

The CDR3 sequence: CVRSLFGGREYEKLFF. The CDR3 DNA follows: TGTGTCAGAAGCCTTTTTGGTGGGAGGGAGTACGAAAAACTGTTTTTT. The V call is TRBV7-5, the J call TRBJ1-4. TRBV7-5 is a known pseudogene. This CDR3 comprises 16 residues.

The chain recombines TRBV25-1 with TRBJ2-5; no reliable D call. This CDR3 has 13 amino acids. The germline V gene encodes CDR1 MGHDK and CDR2 SYGVNS. Trimming took 3 bases from V and 2 from J, leaving 7 bases between them. CDR3 DNA sequence: TGTGCCAGCAGTGATCACCCACAAGAGACCCAGTACTTC. Its translation is CASSDHPQETQYF.

The chain uses TRBV11-2 and TRBJ2-1; D is undetermined. CDR1 and CDR2 from the germline V gene are SGHAT and FQNNGV. The CDR3 runs to 15 residues. The germline V and J ends were trimmed by 1 base and 3 bases, with 10 bases remaining between them. This CDR3 reads CASSLGSEHYNEQFF. CDR3 DNA sequence: TGTGCCAGCAGCTTAGGCAGCGAGCACTACAATGAGCAGTTCTTC.

The chain links TRBV2 to TRBJ2-1; TRBD2 is a possible D gene (5 bases). V lost 6 bases to trimming and J lost 1 base, with 13 bases between them. The CDR3 is made up of 15 amino acids. Germline-derived CDR1 and CDR2 are SNHLY and FYNNEI. In DNA, the CDR3 is TGTGCCAGCAGCCTCATGACTACTTCCTACAATGAGCAGTTCTTC. Protein product: CASSLMTTSYNEQFF.

This clone has just a few counts. The gene calls are TRBV30 and TRBJ1-6; no reliable D call. The V end was cut by 0 bases, the J end by 5 bases, with 5 bases between. Per germline, CDR1 GTSNPN and CDR2 SVGIG (reference sequence). The CDR3 covers 13 residues. The DNA of the CDR3 is TGTGCCTGGAGTGTTGATAATAATTCACCCCTCCACTTT. This translates into CAWSVDNNSPLHF.

A single count supports this clone. The rearrangement joins TRBV27 to TRBJ1-1; 9 nucleotides align to TRBD1. The germline gives CDR1 MNHEY, CDR2 SMNVEV (reference sequence). Unmatched junction bases numbered 11, after V lost 5 bases and J lost 4 bases. CDR3 size: 16 residues. The CDR3 is CASSREQGALGTEAFF. The CDR3 nucleotides read TGTGCCAGCAGTAGAGAACAGGGGGCGCTTGGCACTGAAGCTTTCTTT.

This clone was counted a few times. This rearrangement joins TRBV6-5 to TRBJ1-2, with TRBD1 matching over 9 bases. The germline V gene has CDR1 MNHEY and CDR2 SVGAGI. J lost 4 bases, V lost 2 bases, and 8 bases had no gene match. The length of the CDR3 is 16 residues. For the CDR3, the DNA is TGTGCCAGCAGTTACGTCCGAACAGGGGGCGGCTATGGCTACACCTTC. This encodes CASSYVRTGGGYGYTF.

The CDR3 here is CSVGPAAYEQYF. DNA of the CDR3: TGCAGCGTTGGGCCCGCTGCCTACGAGCAGTACTTC. The V gene is TRBV29-1, the J gene TRBJ2-7, with unresolved D. The germline V and J ends were trimmed by 4 bases and 2 bases, with 9 bases remaining between them. The CDR3 loop spans 12 amino acids. From germline, CDR1 is SQVTM and CDR2 ANQGSEA.

This chain connects TRBV7-2 to TRBJ2-3; no reliable D call. The CDR3 extends over 15 amino acids. Trimming removed 6 bases at V and 0 bases at J, with 13 bases between. Germline V CDR1 and CDR2: SGHTA, FQGNSA. The CDR3 DNA is TGTGCCAGCAGTCAGAGGCCCCTGAGCACAGATACGCAGTATTTT. Its translation is CASSQRPLSTDTQYF.

The chain has TRBV11-2 and TRBJ1-4; D is possibly TRBD1 (5 bases). V lost 5 bases, J lost 2 bases, and 12 bases lay in between. CDR1 is SGHAT and CDR2 is FQNNGV in the germline V gene. The length of the CDR3 is 15 residues. The CDR3 is CASSLAGGTNEKLFF. The CDR3 DNA reads TGTGCCAGCAGCCTCGCCGGGGGGACTAATGAAAAACTGTTTTTT.

The J gene is TRBJ2-2, the V gene TRBV6-5; D is undetermined. The CDR3 runs 14 residues. Trimming took off 6 bases at V and 3 bases at J, with 11 bases between the two ends. Germline V CDR1 and CDR2: MNHEY, SVGAGI. CDR3 in DNA: TGTGCCAGCAGGTTGGGCGGATACACCGGGGAGCTGTTTTTT. The encoded protein is CASRLGGYTGELFF.

The chain is built from TRBV5-1 and TRBJ2-7; TRBD2 matches at 11 bases. Germline CDR1 SGHRS, CDR2 YFSETQ. The CDR3 consists of 15 residues. V trimming: 0 bases; J trimming: 4 bases; junction bases outside the gene matches: 3. This CDR3 reads CASSLGGLAAYEQYF. Here the CDR3 DNA reads TGCGCCAGCAGCTTGGGGGGACTAGCGGCATACGAGCAGTACTTC.